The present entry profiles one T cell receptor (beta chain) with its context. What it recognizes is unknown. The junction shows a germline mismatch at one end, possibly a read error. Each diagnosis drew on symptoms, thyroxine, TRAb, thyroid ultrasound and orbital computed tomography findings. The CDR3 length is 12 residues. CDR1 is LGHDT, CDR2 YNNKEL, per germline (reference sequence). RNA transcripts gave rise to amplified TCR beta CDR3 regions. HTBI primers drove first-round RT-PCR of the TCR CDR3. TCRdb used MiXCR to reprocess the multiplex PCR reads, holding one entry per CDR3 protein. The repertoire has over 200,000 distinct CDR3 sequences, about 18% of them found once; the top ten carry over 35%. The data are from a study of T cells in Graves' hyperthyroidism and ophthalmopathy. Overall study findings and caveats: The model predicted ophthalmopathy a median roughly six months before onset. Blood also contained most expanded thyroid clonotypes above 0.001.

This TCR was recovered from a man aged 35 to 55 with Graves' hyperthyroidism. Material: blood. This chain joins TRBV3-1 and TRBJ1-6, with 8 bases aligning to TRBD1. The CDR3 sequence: CASSPRGDRIYF. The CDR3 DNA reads TGTGCCAGCAGCCCTAGGGGGGACAGGATCTACTTT.